This T cell receptor beta chain was recorded in a study of kidney transplant recipient with SARS-CoV-2 infection (dated by TCRdb to the early 2020s). This clonotype was counted many times. No antigen is known for it. No quality values exist for individual bases; no much larger clone is one base distant. Sequencing relied on an Illumina MiSeq. The peripheral T cell repertoire was profiled for human TCRbeta genes. In the original analysis: To account for variability over time, differences in clonotype abundance were tested using beta-binomial modelling. Expanded clonotypes were checked against the ImmuneCODE reference database of SARS-CoV-2-associated TCRs and mapped to regions of the viral genome. Additional repertoire analyses examined TRBV gene usage, CDR3 length, CDR3 amino acid overlap between time points, distributions of clonotype abundance, and Jaccard similarity. Using fastp trimming at Q25 and MiXCR clonotype assembly, TCRdb reanalyzed the public sequencing data and kept in-frame beta chains. Every entry covers one CDR3 protein and lists the most common genes and DNA from its rows. TCRdb's processing, not the authors', yielded these V and J calls. The sample includes under 250,000 distinct CDR3 sequences, with 29% observed a single time. The ten largest clones represent roughly 7% of the sample.

Taken from the germline V gene (reference sequence), the CDR1 and CDR2 loops are DFQATT and SNEGSKA. The trim is 0 bases for V and 3 bases for J, with a gap of 15 bases between the germline ends. The CDR3 holds 15 amino acids from the cysteine to the phenylalanine. The entry retains the CDR3 DNA only, 45 bases that are in frame from base 1. This specimen's time point label, interpreted: pre-pandemic baseline sample and day 111 after first positive SARS-CoV-2 test. The receptor was derived from a male patient between 25 and 39 years old who had COVID-19 and was a kidney transplant recipient. Some T cells seen after a transplant may have their origin in the graft donor. Specimen: a blood sample, collected at baseline and between days 110 and 120 from a kidney transplant recipient. Recombination joined TRBV20-1 with TRBJ2-7; the D gene cannot be named for sure. The CDR3: CSARDATGPDYEQYF. The nucleotides read TGCAGTGCTAGAGATGCAACGGGCCCCGACTACGAGCAGTACTTC.